This T cell receptor (beta chain) stems from a study of monozygotic twins with cystic fibrosis. Study results and caveats: Median Simpson clonality of about 0.01 suggested naive T cells predominated. Monozygotic CF twins shared more identical nucleotide clonotypes than unrelated patients.

Sequencing used immunoSEQ multiplex PCR; TCRdb keeps in-frame clones, though not all of them. Among about 30,000 clones listed, around four fifths were seen once. The CDR3 runs to 15 residues. The V end was cut by 0 bases, the J end by 3 bases, with 14 bases between. Germline CDR1 and CDR2: GTSNPN and SVGIG (reference sequence). Of note for this clone: Antigen: not known.

The clonotype was recovered from a girl aged 2-10 years with cystic fibrosis. The chain uses TRBV30 and TRBJ1-2; D possibly corresponds to TRBD1 (5 bases). What was sequenced was blood. The CDR3 sequence is CAWSVRLGGDYGYTF. The CDR3 coding sequence is TGTGCCTGGAGTGTAAGGTTGGGGGGGGACTATGGCTACACCTTC. The complete variable domain, with remaining parts taken from reference TRBV30 and TRBJ1-2, reads SQTIHQWPATLVQPVGSPLSLECTVEGTSNPNLYWYRQAAGRGLQLLFYSVGIGQISSEVPQNLSASRPQDRQFILSSKKLLLSDSGFYLCAWSVRLGGDYGYTFGSGTRLTVV.